This entry lists 28 T cell receptor beta chains sequenced from one sample in a study of CD8+ T cells in alopecia areata. Isolated RNA was reverse transcribed into cDNA used as the sequencing template. Method: immunoSEQ multiplex PCR; TCRdb's copy keeps in-frame clones and lacks some. This table holds 150,000 to 200,000 clones, roughly 60% found once. This sample's treatment: oral pan-JAK inhibitor, 5-10 mg twice daily. The input for sequencing was CD4+ T cells sorted from blood, taken at week 24, from a patient treated with tofacitinib. These receptors were collected from a human donor with alopecia areata.

J is TRBJ1-4 and V is TRBV5-1; 7 positions match TRBD1. The CDR3 extends over 14 amino acids. V was clipped by 4 bases and J by 5 bases; unmatched bases: 5. Germline V lookup: CDR1 SGHRS, CDR2 YFSETQ. CDR3 coding DNA: TGCGCCAGCAGCCGACAGGGACTAAATGAAAAACTGTTTTTT. It specifies CASSRQGLNEKLFF.

This clone was recorded only once. V is TRBV4-3 and J is TRBJ1-5; 12 bases agree with TRBD1. Germline V gives CDR1 LGHNA, CDR2 YSLEER. After removal of 0 bases from V and 7 bases from J, the junction contained 4 bases not matched to a gene. The CDR3 sequence is 16 residues long. CDR3 residues: CASSQEGTGGGQPQHF. CDR3 bases: TGCGCCAGCAGCCAAGAGGGGACAGGGGGCGGCCAGCCCCAGCATTTT.

The rearrangement uses TRBV4-3 and TRBJ1-5; the D is unclear. Trimming removed 0 bases from V and 3 bases from J, with 3 bases in between. The CDR3 has 13 amino acids. Germline CDR1 and CDR2: LGHNA and YSLEER. CDR3 in DNA: TGCGCCAGCAGCCAAGAGTTCAATCAGCCCCAGCATTTT. As protein: CASSQEFNQPQHF.

V is TRBV7-9 and J is TRBJ2-1; TRBD2 aligns across 14 bases. Trimming cost V 3 bases and J 4 bases; bases outside gene matches: 11. Germline loops: CDR1 SEHNR, CDR2 FQNEAQ (reference sequence). CDR3 length equals 19 residues. CDR3 residues: CASSFGLAGGPEPYNEQFF. The DNA of the CDR3 is TGTGCCAGCAGCTTTGGACTAGCGGGGGGCCCCGAACCTTACAATGAGCAGTTCTTC.

The CDR3 nucleotides read TGCGCCACCCAGGGGGCTGGGAACACCGGGGAGCTGTTTTTT. Translating gives CATQGAGNTGELFF. This chain connects TRBV5-1 to TRBJ2-2; TRBD1 agrees at 8 bases. The V gene's germline CDR1 is SGHRS and CDR2 YFSETQ. The CDR3 loop spans 14 amino acids. The V segment lost 9 bases and the J segment 1 base; nucleotides outside the gene matches: 5.

The chain joins TRBV27 to TRBJ1-2; 10 nucleotides agree with TRBD1. Germline values: CDR1 MNHEY, CDR2 SMNVEV (reference sequence). The CDR3 is 15 residues long. V shed 6 bases and J 8 bases; nucleotides not matched to a gene: 12. The CDR3 bases are TGTGCCAGCAGCTCCCTTTCGACAGGGGGCGGGGGCTACACCTTC. Translated: CASSSLSTGGGGYTF.

The chain combines TRBV27 with TRBJ2-1; D gene unclear. Trimming shortened V by 5 bases and J by 6 bases, and 8 bases separated the two germline ends. Germline lookup yields CDR1 MNHEY and CDR2 SMNVEV (reference sequence). CDR3 size: 12 residues. CDR3 nucleotides: TGTGCCAGCAGTCCGAATCGCAATGAGCAGTTCTTC. Its translation is CASSPNRNEQFF.

This chain uses TRBV9 with TRBJ1-2; no firm D call. The length of the CDR3 is 16 residues. V shed 4 bases and J shed 3 bases, with 19 bases lying between them. Per germline, CDR1 SGDLS and CDR2 YYNGEE. The CDR3 reads CASSSRRNSIYYGYTF. CDR3 DNA: TGTGCCAGCAGCTCGCGACGGAACTCTATTTACTATGGCTACACCTTC.

The J gene is TRBJ2-7, the V gene TRBV5-6, with no clear D. Per the germline V gene, CDR1 is SGHDT and CDR2 is YYEEEE. V gave up 2 bases and J gave up 6 bases, with 15 bases separating them. The CDR3 runs 14 residues. CDR3 amino acids: CASSLGLPRGEQYF. The CDR3 region has the DNA TGTGCCAGCAGCTTAGGTCTCCCCAGAGGCGAGCAGTACTTC.

In the case of this clone: The DNA is left out, because the CDR3 cannot be placed on it with certainty; the CDR3 is given as TCRdb lists it. The chain carries TRBV4-2 and TRBJ1-4. From germline, CDR1 is LGHNA and CDR2 YNFKEQ. The CDR3 adds up to 13 amino acids, both ends counted. The CDR3 reads CASSPVPGEKLFF.

This rearrangement joins TRBV29-1 to TRBJ2-1; 9 bases map to TRBD1. The CDR3 runs 16 residues. With V trimmed by 8 bases and J by 4 bases, 15 bases remained unmatched. In germline, CDR1 is SQVTM, CDR2 ANQGSEA. The CDR3 bases are TGCAGCACACAGGGGGCTTCCACAACCCAATACAATGAGCAGTTCTTC. Amino acids: CSTQGASTTQYNEQFF.

The sample holds a few counts of this clone. The chain has TRBV7-2 and TRBJ1-1, with D perhaps TRBD1 (5 bases). CDR3 size: 14 residues. With 1 base removed from V and 4 bases from J, the gap between germline ends came to 10 bases. Germline-derived CDR1 and CDR2 are SGHTA and FQGNSA. CDR3 sequence reads: CASSLDPGGTEAFF. In DNA, the CDR3 is TGTGCCAGCAGCTTAGACCCCGGGGGCACTGAAGCTTTCTTT. Complete variable domain (other parts from reference TRBV7-2 and TRBJ1-1): GAGVSQSPSNKVTEKGKDVELRCDPISGHTALYWYRQSLGQGLEFLIYFQGNSAPDKSGLPSDRFSAERTGGSVSTLTIQRTQQEDSAVYLCASSLDPGGTEAFFGQGTRLTVV.

J is TRBJ1-2 and V is TRBV29-1, with unresolved D. Trimming removed 6 bases at V and 4 bases at J, with 18 bases between. This CDR3 is 14 amino acids long. Per the germline V gene, CDR1 is SQVTM and CDR2 is ANQGSEA. The CDR3 DNA follows: TGCAGCGTGCCCCTGTCGGCGTCGGCCTATGGCTACACCTTC. Translating gives CSVPLSASAYGYTF.

This rearrangement joins TRBV5-1 to TRBJ2-6; 9 bases line up with TRBD1. This CDR3 comprises 17 residues. V lost 3 bases to trimming and J lost 1 base; unmatched junction nucleotides: 5. The germline gives CDR1 SGHRS, CDR2 YFSETQ. In nucleotides, the CDR3 is TGCGCCAGCAGCTCGACAGGGGGTTATTCTGGGGCCAACGTCCTGACTTTC. Translating it yields CASSSTGGYSGANVLTF.

The V gene is TRBV29-1, the J gene TRBJ2-4, with a weak D call TRBD1 (6 bases). The V end was cut by 4 bases, the J end by 3 bases, with 13 bases between. CDR1 and CDR2 from the germline V gene are SQVTM and ANQGSEA. The CDR3 is made up of 14 amino acids. The CDR3 region is CSVATGQGKNIQYF. Written as DNA, the CDR3 is TGCAGCGTTGCCACAGGGCAGGGCAAAAACATTCAGTACTTC.

This clone was detected only a few times. The genes are TRBV23-1 and TRBJ1-5; weak D call: TRBD1 (5 bases). TRBV23-1 belongs to the ORF category, with a function that is uncertain. This CDR3 is built from 17 residues. V was pared by 0 bases and J by 2 bases, with 14 bases between. The CDR3, as DNA: TGCGCCAGCAGTCAATCGGGGACCCCCTGGGGCAATCAGCCCCAGCATTTT. The encoded protein is CASSQSGTPWGNQPQHF.

This clone has a handful of counts. The sample has other DNA sequences that encode this CDR3 too. J is TRBJ1-1 and V is TRBV29-1; D not resolved. Germline CDR1 is SQVTM and CDR2 is ANQGSEA. V was shortened by 1 base and J by 1 base, with 1 base between the two germline ends. This CDR3 comprises 11 residues. The CDR3 loop reads CSVEGNTEAFF. The CDR3 region has the DNA TGCAGCGTTGAAGGGAACACTGAAGCTTTCTTT.

The V and J genes are TRBV9 and TRBJ2-1, with D unclear. The CDR3 is 16 residues long. The V end was cut by 0 bases, the J end by 5 bases, with 15 bases between. Germline loops: CDR1 SGDLS, CDR2 YYNGEE. The CDR3 DNA sequence: TGTGCCAGCAGCGTAGCTCTGAGGAAGACCGACAATGAGCAGTTCTTC. Protein product: CASSVALRKTDNEQFF.

This clone was counted a few times. V gene TRBV11-2 combines with J gene TRBJ1-1; D is uncertain. There are 14 residues in the CDR3. The germline V gene encodes CDR1 SGHAT and CDR2 FQNNGV. V lost 6 bases, J lost 1 base, and 12 bases lay in between. The CDR3 loop reads CASSFSPTNTEAFF. The CDR3 DNA follows: TGTGCCAGCAGTTTCTCACCTACGAACACTGAAGCTTTCTTT.

This chain links TRBV9 with TRBJ1-2; D gene ambiguous. Trimming removed 2 bases at V and 6 bases at J, with 11 bases between. The CDR3 has 13 residues. Germline V gene sequence: CDR1 SGDLS, CDR2 YYNGEE. CDR3: CASSVSHSDGYTF. Here the CDR3 DNA reads TGTGCCAGCAGCGTCTCACACTCGGATGGCTACACCTTC.

This clone was seen only a few times. This chain uses TRBV21-1 with TRBJ2-2; TRBD1 was called by the table and not checked on the DNA. TRBV21-1 is labeled a pseudogene. The CDR3 totals 16 residues. The DNA of the CDR3 is TGTGCCAGCAGCAAATGCGGGGACAGGGTGCCCGGGGAGCTGTTTTTT. Translated: CASSKCGDRVPGELFF.

Concerning this clone itself: Relative to the germline gene, one junction end is altered; a read error may explain this. The chain has TRBV29-1 and TRBJ1-4, with D unclear. This CDR3 region has 12 residues. CDR1 SQVTM and CDR2 ANQGSEA come from the germline V gene. CDR3 sequence reads: CSVAHHKGEAVF. CDR3 DNA sequence: TGCAGCGTTGCACATCATAAGGGAGAGGCGGTTTTT.

V usage is TRBV30 and J usage is TRBJ1-2, with D uncertain. This CDR3 comprises 13 residues. Germline loops: CDR1 GTSNPN, CDR2 SVGIG (reference sequence). The ends were cut back, 0 bases at V and 2 bases at J, with 7 bases in the middle. The CDR3 DNA reads as TGTGCCTGGAGTGTACAGTCAAACTATGGCTACACCTTC. Translated, it gives CAWSVQSNYGYTF.

This clone occurred a few times. The genes are TRBV7-2 and TRBJ2-1, with D tentatively TRBD2 (6 bases). With 10 bases removed from V and 10 bases from J, the gap between germline ends came to 17 bases. Per the germline V gene, CDR1 is SGHTA and CDR2 is FQGNSA. CDR3 length: 12 residues. The CDR3 DNA is TGTGCCACGACCCCGGGGGTAATGGAGCAGTTCTTC. This gives the protein CATTPGVMEQFF.

This chain joins TRBV5-1 and TRBJ2-2, with TRBD2 matching 7 bases. This CDR3 is built from 14 residues. J gave up 7 bases and V 5 bases, and 8 bases lay outside the gene matches. CDR1 is SGHRS and CDR2 is YFSETQ in the germline V gene. The CDR3 region is CASSPGRRVGELFF. For the CDR3, the DNA is TGCGCCAGCAGTCCCGGGAGGAGGGTCGGGGAGCTGTTTTTT.

The rearrangement joins TRBV7-9 to TRBJ2-3, with 9 bases lining up with TRBD2. CDR1 SEHNR and CDR2 FQNEAQ come from the germline V gene (reference sequence). The CDR3 length is 18 residues. The J segment lost 1 base and the V segment lost 2 bases, leaving 10 bases of the junction unmatched. The CDR3 here is CASSLKASGDVRTDTQYF. For the CDR3, the DNA is TGTGCCAGCAGCTTAAAGGCTAGCGGGGACGTTCGCACAGATACGCAGTATTTT.

This chain joins TRBV28 and TRBJ2-7, with 9 bases lining up with TRBD1. The CDR3 has 16 residues. Germline CDR1 is MDHEN and CDR2 is SYDVKM. J lost 3 bases, V lost 6 bases, and 12 bases had no gene match. CDR3 protein: CASRTLGTGPYYEQYF. The CDR3 DNA follows: TGTGCCAGCAGGACGTTAGGGACAGGGCCCTACTACGAGCAGTACTTC.

The gene calls are TRBV25-1 and TRBJ1-2; the D gene is possibly TRBD1 (5 bases). The CDR3 consists of 14 residues. V gave up 4 bases and J gave up 4 bases, with 13 bases separating them. Germline V lookup: CDR1 MGHDK, CDR2 SYGVNS. CDR3 nucleotides: TGTGCCAGCAGTGCCACAGGTTACGGCTATGGCTACACCTTC. Its translation is CASSATGYGYGYTF.